Below are 2 T cell receptor beta chains sequenced from a single sample in a study of blood T cell repertoires in COVID-19 (dated by TCRdb to the early 2020s). Receptors were amplified or captured by the immunoSEQ multiplex PCR assay. Not all clones reach the TCRdb copy of this immuneACCESS table, which keeps in-frame sequences only. Checked studies attribute under half of the gap to unresolved V genes and leave the rest unexplained. This sample comprises hundreds of thousands of clones, about 89% of them detected only once. The ten largest clones represent roughly a tenth of the sample. The sequencing sample was made of PBMCs or T cells enriched from blood (not recorded which). The source of these receptors is a woman aged 40 to 50 who had recovered from COVID-19.

The rearrangement joins TRBV12-3 or TRBV12-4 to TRBJ1-2; D uncertain. V shed 5 bases and J shed 3 bases, with 10 bases lying between them. The CDR3 sequence is 13 residues long. CDR3 coding DNA: TGTGCCAGCAGTCCGAACGAGGACTATGGCTACACCTTC. This encodes CASSPNEDYGYTF.

V and J are TRBV7-2 and TRBJ2-3, with 12 bases aligning to TRBD2. This CDR3 comprises 15 residues. Germline V lookup: CDR1 SGHTA, CDR2 FQGNSA. V shed 3 bases, J shed 4 bases, and the junction held 2 bases outside the gene matches. CDR3 nucleotide sequence: TGTGCCAGCAGCTTCGCTAGCGGGAGGGCAGATACGCAGTATTTT. Its protein is CASSFASGRADTQYF. The full variable domain, completed using reference TRBV7-2 and TRBJ2-3, is GAGVSQSPSNKVTEKGKDVELRCDPISGHTALYWYRQSLGQGLEFLIYFQGNSAPDKSGLPSDRFSAERTGGSVSTLTIQRTQQEDSAVYLCASSFASGRADTQYFGPGTRLTVL.